Below are 7 T cell receptor beta chains sequenced from a single sample in a study of identical twins. TCRdb analysed the 5' RACE reads with MiXCR anew, one entry per CDR3 protein. The sample consists of a few hundred thousand distinct CDR3 sequences, about 8.3% of them appearing once. This sample was shared with a second study, whose subject was yellow fever vaccine responses in identical twins.

The sequencing input was CD8+ T cells sorted from blood. The receptors come from a young woman in good health.

In regard to this clonotype: This may come from a read error, since a much larger clone is one base off. For the CDR3, the DNA is TGTGCCAGCAGTTTTAAGAGCGGCACAGATACGCAGTATTTT. Translated, it gives CASSFKSGTDTQYF. The chain has TRBV6-5 and TRBJ2-3; D is undetermined. Germline CDR1 reads MNHEY; CDR2 reads SVGAGI. The CDR3 length is 14 residues. Deletions cut 4 bases from V and 1 base from J, with 9 bases between.

This clonotype occurred a few times. One end of the junction varies from germline; a read error may be responsible. The CDR3 DNA reads as TGCAGTGCGAGAGGGCAGTTTACCTACGAGCAGTACTTC. This sequence encodes CSARGQFTYEQYF. The chain is built from TRBV20-1 and TRBJ2-7; tentatively, D is TRBD2 (5 bases). The CDR3 sequence is 13 residues long. Germline CDR1 reads DFQATT; CDR2 reads SNEGSKA (reference sequence).

The table lists this clonotype with a few counts. The rearrangement uses TRBV20-1 and TRBJ2-5, with a tentative D call TRBD2 (6 bases). The CDR3 runs 14 residues. Deletions cut 1 base from V and 4 bases from J, with 13 bases between. Germline values: CDR1 DFQATT, CDR2 SNEGSKA (reference sequence). The CDR3 reads CSARGGEVRETQYF. CDR3 DNA sequence: TGCAGTGCTAGAGGGGGGGAAGTCAGAGAGACCCAGTACTTC.

J is TRBJ2-7 and V is TRBV6-5; 8 nucleotides match TRBD1. V lost 2 bases and J lost 6; bases outside the gene matches: 6. The CDR3 has 14 amino acids. The germline V gene encodes CDR1 MNHEY and CDR2 SVGAGI. CDR3 nucleotides: TGTGCCAGCAGTTACGGACAGGGTATCGGCGAGCAGTACTTC. Translation gives CASSYGQGIGEQYF.

The table lists this clonotype with a few counts. As DNA, the CDR3 is TGTGCCAGCAGTTACGGGTGGGGACAGGGTTCGGAGACCCAGTACTTC. Its protein product is CASSYGWGQGSETQYF. The V call is TRBV6-2 or TRBV6-3, the J call TRBJ2-5; 9 nucleotides align to TRBD1. CDR3 length: 16 residues. Germline V lookup: CDR1 MNHEY, CDR2 SVGEGT. With V trimmed by 2 bases and J by 5 bases, 9 bases remained unmatched.

This clonotype was seen ten or more times. The chain uses TRBV7-9 and TRBJ2-7; D is undetermined. The germline V gene encodes CDR1 SEHNR and CDR2 FQNEAQ (reference sequence). The CDR3 totals 12 residues. V was cut by 5 bases and J by 0 bases, with 5 bases left in between. The CDR3 DNA reads as TGTGCCAGCAGCAGCCGCTCCTACGAGCAGTACTTC. Its protein is CASSSRSYEQYF. Together with reference TRBV7-9 and TRBJ2-7, the CDR3 gives the full variable domain: DTGVSQNPRHKITKRGQNVTFRCDPISEHNRLYWYRQTLGQGPEFLTYFQNEAQLEKSRLLSDRFSAERPKGSFSTLEIQRTEQGDSAMYLCASSSRSYEQYFGPGTRLTVT.

This clonotype was seen ten or more times. For the CDR3, the DNA is TGTGACGGGGGGGGGAGGTATGGCTACACCTTC. Translation: CDGGGRYGYTF. The J gene is TRBJ1-2, the V gene TRBV25-1, with TRBD1 as a possible D gene (5 bases). Germline values: CDR1 MGHDK, CDR2 SYGVNS. The CDR3 consists of 11 residues.